The 25 T cell receptor beta chains below come from one sample, sequenced in a study of graft-versus-host responses after intestinal transplantation. The data were produced by immunoSEQ multiplex PCR, yet TCRdb's version contains in-frame clones alone and is incomplete. This sample has tens of thousands of clones, with more than 80% found just once. Source: PBMCs, taken roughly 300 days after intestinal transplant. The receptors stem from a human patient who received an intestinal transplant, so some T cells may come from the graft donor.

The J gene is TRBJ2-7, the V gene TRBV7-9, with D perhaps given as TRBD1 or TRBD2 (5 bases each). Germline V CDR1 and CDR2: SEHNR, FQNEAQ (reference sequence). Deletions cut 1 base from V and 2 bases from J, with 9 bases between. This CDR3 has 14 residues. CDR3 in amino acids: CASSLDMGAYEQYF. CDR3 nucleotide sequence: TGTGCCAGCAGCTTAGATATGGGGGCCTACGAGCAGTACTTC. Based on the CDR3 plus reference TRBV7-9 and TRBJ2-7, the full variable domain is DTGVSQNPRHKITKRGQNVTFRCDPISEHNRLYWYRQTLGQGPEFLTYFQNEAQLEKSRLLSDRFSAERPKGSFSTLEIQRTEQGDSAMYLCASSLDMGAYEQYFGPGTRLTVT.

This chain connects TRBV6-7 to TRBJ1-5; no clear D gene. TRBV6-7 is placed among ORFs of uncertain function. This CDR3 has 13 residues. Trimming pared 5 bases from V and 5 bases from J, leaving 10 bases between. The CDR3 bases are TGTGCCAGCAGTCTCTTTAAGGATCAGCCCCAGCATTTT. Its translation is CASSLFKDQPQHF.

This chain connects TRBV2 to TRBJ2-7; D unclear. Trimming removed 0 bases from V and 3 bases from J, with 3 bases in between. Germline CDR1 reads SNHLY; CDR2 reads FYNNEI. The CDR3 is 12 residues long. CDR3 sequence reads: CASSEANYEQYF. The CDR3 bases are TGTGCCAGCAGTGAAGCGAACTACGAGCAGTACTTC.

The chain couples TRBV9 to TRBJ1-1, with 7 bases lining up with TRBD1. The CDR3 consists of 13 residues. V trimming: 4 bases; J trimming: 5 bases; junction bases outside the gene matches: 5. CDR1 SGDLS and CDR2 YYNGEE come from the germline V gene. The CDR3 protein is CASSLTGWTEAFF. The CDR3 region has the DNA TGTGCCAGCAGCTTGACAGGGTGGACTGAAGCTTTCTTT.

As concerns this clone: Compared with germline, one end of the junction differs, possibly owing to a read error. Other DNA sequences within the sample encode an identical CDR3. The chain employs TRBV5-1 and TRBJ1-5, with TRBD1 matching 7 bases. Germline V gene data show CDR1 as SGHRS and CDR2 as YFSETQ. CDR3 length: 14 amino acids. CDR3 sequence: CASSYGTDNQPQHF. The CDR3 DNA follows: TGCGCTAGCAGCTATGGGACAGATAATCAGCCCCAGCATTTT.

This chain joins TRBV12-5 and TRBJ2-3; 14 nucleotides align to TRBD2. V trimming: 5 bases; J trimming: 5 bases; junction bases outside the gene matches: 6. The CDR3 loop spans 16 amino acids. Per the germline V gene, CDR1 is LGHNT and CDR2 is FRNRAP. The CDR3 coding sequence is TGTGCTAGTGGTCTGGGACTAGCGGGGGTCATAGATACGCAGTATTTT. Its translation is CASGLGLAGVIDTQYF.

V is TRBV2 and J is TRBJ2-5; D possibly corresponds to TRBD2 (5 bases). The CDR3 has 14 residues. The V and J ends lost 3 bases and 4 bases respectively, with 12 bases between them. The V gene's germline CDR1 is SNHLY and CDR2 FYNNEI. The CDR3 reads CASSDFGMGETQYF. CDR3 DNA sequence: TGTGCCAGCAGTGATTTCGGGATGGGAGAGACCCAGTACTTC.

The chain combines TRBV10-3 with TRBJ2-5; 10 bases match TRBD2. The V segment lost 3 bases and the J segment 2 bases; nucleotides outside the gene matches: 6. CDR1 is ENHRY, CDR2 SYGVKD, per germline. This CDR3 region has 16 residues. CDR3 bases: TGTGCCATCAGTGACCCCACTAGCGGGGAGCAAGAGACCCAGTACTTC. Amino acids: CAISDPTSGEQETQYF.

The chain recombines TRBV5-6 with TRBJ2-3; D is undetermined. Germline V gene lookup returns CDR1 SGHDT and CDR2 YYEEEE. The V and J ends lost 2 bases and 1 base respectively, with 14 bases between them. The CDR3 runs 16 residues. The CDR3 here is CASSLLNRGGTDTQYF. DNA for the CDR3: TGTGCCAGCAGCTTACTGAATCGCGGAGGCACAGATACGCAGTATTTT.

This rearrangement joins TRBV28 to TRBJ2-7, with a weak D call TRBD2 (6 bases). The CDR3 spans 14 residues. V gave up 3 bases and J gave up 0 bases, with 9 bases separating them. Looked up from germline, CDR1 is MDHEN and CDR2 is SYDVKM. CDR3 sequence (DNA): TGTGCCAGCAGTTTTGGCGGGGACTCCTACGAGCAGTACTTC. It is translated as CASSFGGDSYEQYF. The full variable domain, with the rest looked up from reference TRBV28 and TRBJ2-7, is DVKVTQSSRYLVKRTGEKVFLECVQDMDHENMFWYRQDPGLGLRLIYFSYDVKMKEKGDIPEGYSVSREKKERFSLILESASTNQTSMYLCASSFGGDSYEQYFGPGTRLTVT.

This sequence joins TRBV6-1 and TRBJ2-6; TRBD2 agrees at 7 bases. The V segment lost 1 base and the J segment 0 bases; nucleotides outside the gene matches: 3. Germline values: CDR1 MNHNS, CDR2 SASEGT. This CDR3 is built from 17 residues. CDR3 in amino acids: CASSEVGRGSGANVLTF. CDR3 DNA sequence: TGTGCCAGCAGTGAAGTTGGGAGGGGCTCTGGGGCCAACGTCCTGACTTTC.

For the CDR3, the DNA is TGTGCCAGCAGCCTTAGACTCAGCCCACAAGAGACCCAGTACTTC. It translates to CASSLRLSPQETQYF. V and J are TRBV7-2 and TRBJ2-5, with D hard to call. V was clipped by 5 bases and J by 2 bases, with 15 bases between them. The CDR3 is made up of 15 amino acids. Germline-derived CDR1 and CDR2 are SGHTA and FQGNSA.

The V gene is TRBV29-1, the J gene TRBJ1-1; D ambiguous. Trimming took off 6 bases at V and 3 bases at J, with 2 bases between the two ends. Germline V gene lookup returns CDR1 SQVTM and CDR2 ANQGSEA. The CDR3 has 9 amino acids. CDR3 amino acids: CSVDTEAFF. The CDR3 DNA follows: TGCAGCGTCGACACTGAAGCTTTCTTT. The full variable domain, completed using reference TRBV29-1 and TRBJ1-1, is SAVISQKPSRDICQRGTSLTIQCQVDSQVTMMFWYRQQPGQSLTLIATANQGSEATYESGFVIDKFPISRPNLTFSTLTVSNMSPEDSSIYLCSVDTEAFFGQGTRLTVV.

The J gene is TRBJ1-5, the V gene TRBV7-9; D is ambiguous. V was clipped by 8 bases and J by 0 bases, with 5 bases between them. In germline, CDR1 is SEHNR, CDR2 FQNEAQ (reference sequence). The CDR3 extends over 12 amino acids. As DNA, the CDR3 is TGTGCCAGCCAGTTTAGCAATCAGCCCCAGCATTTT. Residues: CASQFSNQPQHF.

The chain combines TRBV6-6 with TRBJ1-5; 8 bases align to TRBD1. Germline CDR1 reads MNHNY; CDR2 reads SVGAGI (reference sequence). Trimming cost V 4 bases and J 6 bases; bases outside gene matches: 11. The CDR3 extends over 16 amino acids. The CDR3 protein is CASSLFAGTGSQPQHF. The CDR3 bases are TGTGCCAGCAGTTTATTTGCCGGGACAGGTAGTCAGCCCCAGCATTTT.

This clone was seen once. The chain couples TRBV5-6 to TRBJ2-7; perhaps TRBD2 as D (5 bases). Germline V gives CDR1 SGHDT, CDR2 YYEEEE. The CDR3 covers 12 residues. Trimming left V 0 bases short and J 5 bases short, with 6 bases between. CDR3 sequence (DNA): TGTGCCAGCAGCTTGGCCGGGAACGAGCAGTACTTC. It yields the protein CASSLAGNEQYF.

The chain carries TRBV5-6 and TRBJ1-6, with a weak D call TRBD1 (5 bases). This CDR3 has 13 amino acids. The germline V gene encodes CDR1 SGHDT and CDR2 YYEEEE. Trimming cost V 5 bases and J 10 bases, with 13 bases left between them. The CDR3 region has the DNA TGTGCCAGCAGTCACAGGTGGGGATCACCCCTCCACTTT. Protein: CASSHRWGSPLHF.

The rearrangement joins TRBV7-8 to TRBJ1-2; 10 nucleotides line up with TRBD1. V dropped 0 bases and J dropped 4; count of bases not matched to a gene: 11. Germline CDR1 reads SGHVS; CDR2 reads FQNEAQ. The length of the CDR3 is 18 residues. CDR3 sequence: CASSLARKWTGGTYGYTF. Here the CDR3 DNA reads TGTGCCAGCAGCTTAGCAAGAAAGTGGACAGGGGGGACCTATGGCTACACCTTC.

The chain links TRBV6-1 to TRBJ1-1; D remains unclear. V shed 8 bases and J shed 0 bases, with 13 bases lying between them. This CDR3 is built from 14 residues. Germline V gene data show CDR1 as MNHNS and CDR2 as SASEGT. The CDR3 loop reads CASGSQSMNTEAFF. DNA for the CDR3: TGTGCCAGCGGATCTCAGTCAATGAACACTGAAGCTTTCTTT.

This chain joins TRBV10-1 and TRBJ1-2; D possibly corresponds to TRBD1 (5 bases). Trimming shortened V by 11 bases and J by 5 bases, and 12 bases separated the two germline ends. This CDR3 spans 11 amino acids. Germline V CDR1 and CDR2: WNHNN, SYGVQD (reference sequence). CDR3 residues: CAGGGTYGYTF. The DNA for the CDR3 is TGCGCCGGGGGAGGGACGTATGGCTACACCTTC.

In its sample, this clone was seen a few times. The rearrangement links TRBV18 to TRBJ1-1; the D is unclear. The CDR3 extends over 13 amino acids. Trimming pared 2 bases from V and 4 bases from J, leaving 8 bases between. The germline CDR1 and CDR2 sequences are KGHSH and LQKENI. CDR3 in amino acids: CASSPSRTTEAFF. The CDR3 DNA sequence: TGTGCCAGCTCACCATCAAGGACCACTGAAGCTTTCTTT.

The genes are TRBV28 and TRBJ2-5, with 8 bases that match TRBD2. Germline V CDR1 and CDR2: MDHEN, SYDVKM. CDR3 length equals 14 residues. Trimming removed 4 bases from V and 0 bases from J; junction bases left unmatched: 1. DNA for the CDR3: TGTGCCAGCAGTTCGGGGGGGAACCAAGAGACCCAGTACTTC. This encodes CASSSGGNQETQYF.

This chain uses TRBV7-9 with TRBJ1-6, with D possibly being TRBD1 (6 bases). V was trimmed by 4 bases and J by 2 bases, leaving 12 bases between them. Germline V gene lookup returns CDR1 SEHNR and CDR2 FQNEAQ (reference sequence). The CDR3 is 16 amino acids. The CDR3 protein is CASSSVGGPYNSPLHF. The DNA for the CDR3 is TGTGCCAGCAGCTCCGTCGGGGGGCCCTATAATTCACCCCTCCACTTT. Filled out from reference TRBV7-9 and TRBJ1-6, the complete variable domain reads DTGVSQNPRHKITKRGQNVTFRCDPISEHNRLYWYRQTLGQGPEFLTYFQNEAQLEKSRLLSDRFSAERPKGSFSTLEIQRTEQGDSAMYLCASSSVGGPYNSPLHFGNGTRLTVT.

This rearrangement joins TRBV5-1 to TRBJ2-5; D gene ambiguous. Trimming cost V 1 base and J 3 bases, with 7 bases left between them. Germline assignment: CDR1 SGHRS and CDR2 YFSETQ. The CDR3 covers 13 residues. The CDR3 is CASSLPPKETQYF. The CDR3 DNA sequence: TGCGCCAGCAGCTTGCCCCCGAAAGAGACCCAGTACTTC.

The rearrangement joins TRBV5-6 to TRBJ2-7; D perhaps matches TRBD1 (6 bases). Germline lookup yields CDR1 SGHDT and CDR2 YYEEEE. The CDR3 loop spans 16 amino acids. Trimming stripped 2 bases from V and 3 bases from J, with 18 bases between. CDR3 in DNA: TGTGCCAGCAGCTTTGATCGGACAGCCCCCCTCTACGAGCAGTACTTC. This gives the protein CASSFDRTAPLYEQYF.